The 5 T cell receptor beta chains below come from one sample, sequenced in a study of T cells in Graves' hyperthyroidism and ophthalmopathy. From RNA transcripts, TCR beta CDR3 regions were amplified. Researchers ran a first-round RT-PCR on the TCR CDR3 using the HTBI primer set. TCRdb ran MiXCR on the multiplex PCR reads and lists one entry per CDR3 protein. The table has around 600,000 distinct CDR3 sequences, 45% seen once. Sequences were obtained from peripheral blood or thyroid tissue (not recorded which). The receptor source for this set is an adult man with Graves' disease, either hyperthyroidism or ophthalmopathy (not recorded which).

The J gene is TRBJ1-2, the V gene TRBV28, with D hard to call. Germline CDR1 MDHEN, CDR2 SYDVKM. Trimming stripped 7 bases from V and 3 bases from J, with 9 bases between. The CDR3 extends over 12 amino acids. CDR3 amino acids: CASKRTDYGYTF. CDR3 nucleotides: TGTGCCAGCAAGAGGACGGACTATGGCTACACCTTC.

A single count supports this clonotype. This clone may be a read error of a much larger clone one base away. This chain connects TRBV7-8 to TRBJ1-4, with D unresolved. Trimming cost V 1 base and J 8 bases, with 14 bases left between them. Germline-derived CDR1 and CDR2 are SGHVS and FQNEAQ. The CDR3 loop spans 15 amino acids. The CDR3 DNA reads TGTGCCAGCAGCTTAGGTGCTGAAGTCGGCGAAAAACTGTTTTTT. Translation gives CASSLGAEVGEKLFF.

The chain carries TRBV12-3 or TRBV12-4 and TRBJ2-2; D is possibly TRBD2 (6 bases). Trimming removed 6 bases at V and 7 bases at J, with 18 bases between. The CDR3 consists of 15 residues. In nucleotides, the CDR3 is TGTGCCAGCAGCCAAGTCTTGGGGGACTTCGGGGAGCTGTTTTTT. This sequence encodes CASSQVLGDFGELFF.

V usage is TRBV12-3 or TRBV12-4 and J usage is TRBJ1-5; 9 bases agree with TRBD1. Trimming removed 6 bases from V and 0 bases from J; junction bases left unmatched: 3. This CDR3 spans 15 amino acids. CDR3 coding DNA: TGTGCCAGCAGACGGACAGGGGATAGCAATCAGCCCCAGCATTTT. Translating it yields CASRRTGDSNQPQHF.

CDR3 region: CASSPDRASEAFF. The CDR3 nucleotides read TGTGCCAGCAGCCCGGACAGGGCCTCTGAAGCTTTCTTT. The chain links TRBV7-9 to TRBJ1-1; TRBD1 matches 8 bases. Germline V gene sequence: CDR1 SEHNR, CDR2 FQNEAQ (reference sequence). This CDR3 spans 13 amino acids. Trimming cost V 5 bases and J 6 bases; bases outside gene matches: 5.